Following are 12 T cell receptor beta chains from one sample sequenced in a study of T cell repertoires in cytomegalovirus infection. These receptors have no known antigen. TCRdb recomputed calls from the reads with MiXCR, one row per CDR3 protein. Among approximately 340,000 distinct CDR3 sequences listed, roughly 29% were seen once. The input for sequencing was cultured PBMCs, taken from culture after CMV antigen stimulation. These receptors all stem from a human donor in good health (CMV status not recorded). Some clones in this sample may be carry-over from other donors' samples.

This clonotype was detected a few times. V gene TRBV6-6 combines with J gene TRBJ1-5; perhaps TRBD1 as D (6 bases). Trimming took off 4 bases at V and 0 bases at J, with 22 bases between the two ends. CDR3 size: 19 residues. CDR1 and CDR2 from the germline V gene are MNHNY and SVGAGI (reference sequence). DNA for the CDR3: TGTGCCAGCAGTTGCGACAGGATCGAGGCCTTATGTAGCAATCAGCCCCAGCATTTT. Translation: CASSCDRIEALCSNQPQHF.

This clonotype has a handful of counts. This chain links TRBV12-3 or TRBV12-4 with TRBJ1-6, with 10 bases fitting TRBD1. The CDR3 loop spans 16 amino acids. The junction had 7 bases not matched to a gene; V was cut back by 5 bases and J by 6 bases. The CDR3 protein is CASSRGGTGVNSPLHF. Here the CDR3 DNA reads TGTGCCAGCAGTCGGGGGGGGACAGGGGTTAATTCACCCCTCCACTTT.

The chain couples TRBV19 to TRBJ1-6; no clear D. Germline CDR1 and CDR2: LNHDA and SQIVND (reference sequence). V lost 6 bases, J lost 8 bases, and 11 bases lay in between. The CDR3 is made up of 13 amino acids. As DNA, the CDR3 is TGTGCCAGTAGGATAAACAGAGATTCACCCCTCCACTTT. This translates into CASRINRDSPLHF.

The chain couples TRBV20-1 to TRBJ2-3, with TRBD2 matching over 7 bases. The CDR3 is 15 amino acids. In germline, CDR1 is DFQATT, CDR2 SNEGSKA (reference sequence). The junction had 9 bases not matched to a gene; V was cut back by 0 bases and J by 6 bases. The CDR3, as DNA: TGCAGTGCTAGAGATCCTAACGGGGGAGGGGATACGCAGTATTTT. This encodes CSARDPNGGGDTQYF.

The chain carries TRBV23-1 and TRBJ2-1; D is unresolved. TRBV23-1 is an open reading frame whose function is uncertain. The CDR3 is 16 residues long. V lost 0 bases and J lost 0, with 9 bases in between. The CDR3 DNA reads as TGCGCCAGCAGTCAATCGAAGTTCCCCTCCTACAATGAGCAGTTCTTC. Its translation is CASSQSKFPSYNEQFF.

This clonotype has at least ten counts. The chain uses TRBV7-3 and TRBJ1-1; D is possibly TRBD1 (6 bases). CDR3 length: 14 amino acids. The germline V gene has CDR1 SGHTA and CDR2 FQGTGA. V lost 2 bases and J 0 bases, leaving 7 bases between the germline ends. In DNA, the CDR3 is TGTGCCAGCAGCTTACAGGGGATGAACACTGAAGCTTTCTTT. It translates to CASSLQGMNTEAFF.

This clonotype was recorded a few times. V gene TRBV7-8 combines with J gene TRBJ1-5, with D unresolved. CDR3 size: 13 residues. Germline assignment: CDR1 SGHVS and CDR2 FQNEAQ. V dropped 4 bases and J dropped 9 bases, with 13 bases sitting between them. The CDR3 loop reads CASSWGSPWPQHF. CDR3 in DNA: TGTGCCAGCAGCTGGGGTTCCCCATGGCCCCAGCATTTT.

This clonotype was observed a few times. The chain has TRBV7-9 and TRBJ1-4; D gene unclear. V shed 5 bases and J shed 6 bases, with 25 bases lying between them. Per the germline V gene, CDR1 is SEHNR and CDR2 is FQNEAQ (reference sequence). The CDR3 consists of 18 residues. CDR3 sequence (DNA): TGTGCCAGCAGCCCACGAGCGTCCCGAACCGGTGGGGATGAAAAACTGTTTTTT. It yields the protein CASSPRASRTGGDEKLFF.

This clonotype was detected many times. In DNA, the CDR3 is TGCAGTGCTAGAGGGACCGGACCCGGTGAGGGCCGTGGTTACATTCAGTACTTC. Encoded protein: CSARGTGPGEGRGYIQYF. The chain joins TRBV20-1 to TRBJ2-4; TRBD2 might be the D (5 bases). Germline V gene data show CDR1 as DFQATT and CDR2 as SNEGSKA (reference sequence). CDR3 size: 18 residues. The V end lost 1 base, the J end lost 8 bases, and 27 bases lay between the germline ends.

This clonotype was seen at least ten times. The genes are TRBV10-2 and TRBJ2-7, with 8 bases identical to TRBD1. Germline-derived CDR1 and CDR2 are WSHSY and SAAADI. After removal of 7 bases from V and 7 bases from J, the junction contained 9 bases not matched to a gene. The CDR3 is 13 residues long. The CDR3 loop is CASTGQGAGEQYF. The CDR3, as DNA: TGCGCCAGCACGGGGCAGGGGGCGGGGGAGCAGTACTTC.

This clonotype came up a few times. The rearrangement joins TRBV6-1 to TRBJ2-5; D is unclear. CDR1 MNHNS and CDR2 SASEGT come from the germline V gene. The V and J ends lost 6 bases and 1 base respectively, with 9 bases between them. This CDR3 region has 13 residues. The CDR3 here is CASRKASQETQYF. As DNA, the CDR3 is TGTGCCAGCAGGAAGGCAAGCCAAGAGACCCAGTACTTC.

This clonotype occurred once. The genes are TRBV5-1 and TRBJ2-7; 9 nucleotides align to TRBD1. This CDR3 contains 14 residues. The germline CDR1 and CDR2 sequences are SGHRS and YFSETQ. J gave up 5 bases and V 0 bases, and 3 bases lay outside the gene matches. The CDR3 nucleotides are TGCGCCAGCAGCTTGGGGGGACAGGGCCACGAGCAGTACTTC. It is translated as CASSLGGQGHEQYF. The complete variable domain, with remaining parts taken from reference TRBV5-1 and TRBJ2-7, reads KAGVTQTPRYLIKTRGQQVTLSCSPISGHRSVSWYQQTPGQGLQFLFEYFSETQRNKGNFPGRFSGRQFSNSRSEMNVSTLELGDSALYLCASSLGGQGHEQYFGPGTRLTVT.